This T cell receptor (beta chain) was captured by sequencing in a study of radiotherapy plus CTLA-4 blockade in lung cancer. Concerning this clone itself: At one end the junction does not follow the germline gene, possibly because of a read error.

Measured with immunoSEQ multiplex PCR; TCRdb has only the in-frame clones, and not every one. This table has 80,000 or so clones, about four fifths appearing once. The material sequenced was peripheral blood, taken from a patient treated with radiotherapy plus ipilimumab. The receptor comes from a human donor with non-small cell lung cancer who had a partial response to radiotherapy plus ipilimumab. Some clones in this sample may be carry-over from other donors' samples.

The CDR3 protein is CAEAPGTNSQETQYF. The CDR3 nucleotides are TGTGCCGAGGCCCCAGGGACAAACTCGCAAGAGACCCAGTACTTC. The rearrangement joins TRBV10-2 to TRBJ2-5, with a tentative D call TRBD1 (6 bases). Germline assignment: CDR1 WSHSY and CDR2 SAAADI. This CDR3 comprises 15 residues.